The present T cell receptor (beta chain) was sequenced within a study of cytomegalovirus exposure and HLA in healthy donors. Across the whole study: An early release of data contained tens of millions of unique TCRs, which came from HLA-typed donors.

In the case of this clone: As yet, its antigen is unknown. Different DNA sequences within this sample yield the same CDR3.

The CDR3 sequence is 13 residues long. V was shortened by 0 bases and J by 3 bases, with 7 bases between the two germline ends. Looked up from germline, CDR1 is SGDLS and CDR2 is YYNGEE. The PCR used 60 Vbeta and 13 Jbeta primers. The protocol was immunoSEQ multiplex PCR, while the TCRdb copy is restricted to in-frame clones and leaves out a portion. In the table there are over 130,000 clones, roughly four fifths of which are singletons. Findings and caveats of the study: Another analysis was done later, and it associated 15,000 to 20,000 TCR beta sequences with HLA alleles at 0.05 false discovery rate. Presence/absence analyses assumed roughly uniform sequencing depth across donors.

The sequenced sample consisted of PBMCs. The TCR comes from a male donor in good health and CMV-seronegative. The V and J genes are TRBV9 and TRBJ2-7; D call uncertain. The CDR3 sequence: CASSVDSNYEQYF. Written as DNA, the CDR3 is TGTGCCAGCAGCGTAGACTCAAACTACGAGCAGTACTTC.